A selection of T cell receptor beta chains follows, all from one sample in a study of blood T cells in healthy people across ages. TCRdb re-analysed the 5' RACE reads in MiXCR, keeping a single row per CDR3 protein. The table records some 750,000 distinct CDR3 sequences, about 24% of them present only once. What was sequenced was blood. These receptors were taken from a man between 65 and 85 years old in good health. Both conserved end residues are part of each CDR3. The D gene is left open where the match is weak. A clone size is listed for some rows: how often the clone was seen (once, few, many), or a class if it is expanded.

V gene	J gene	clone size	D gene	CDR3 protein	CDR3 DNA
TRBV29-1	TRBJ2-3	.	TRBD2	CSVAPLAGGGDTQYF	TGCAGCGTTGCCCCCCTAGCGGGGGGCGGAGATACGCAGTATTTT
TRBV4-2	TRBJ2-1	few	.	CASSQDRDGEQFF	TGTGCCAGCAGCCAAGACCGGGACGGTGAGCAGTTCTTC
TRBV20-1	TRBJ2-1	few	.	CSAILRGTINEQFF	TGCAGTGCTATTTTGAGGGGAACCATCAATGAGCAGTTCTTC
TRBV20-1	TRBJ2-1	few	TRBD2	CSARMAGGYNEQFF	TGCAGTGCTAGAATGGCGGGGGGGTACAATGAGCAGTTCTTC
TRBV21-1	TRBJ1-3	few	.	CASSSSTHGGNTIYF	TGTGCCAGCAGCTCTTCGACTCACGGGGGTAACACCATATATTTT
TRBV28	TRBJ2-1	few	TRBD1	CASSTTGELNEQFF	TGTGCCAGCAGTACGACAGGGGAACTCAATGAGCAGTTCTTC
TRBV27	TRBJ2-2	.	TRBD2	CASSLSGLAGVIGELFF	TGTGCCAGCAGTTTATCGGGCCTAGCGGGAGTAATCGGGGAGCTGTTTTTT
TRBV18	TRBJ1-2	few	.	CASTQGGNYGYTF	TGTGCCAGCACACAGGGAGGGAACTATGGCTACACCTTC
TRBV11-2	TRBJ1-5	few	.	CASSLDPGENQPQHF	TGTGCCAGCAGCTTAGATCCCGGGGAGAATCAGCCCCAGCATTTT
TRBV7-2	TRBJ1-4	.	.	CASSPRGVGEKLFF	TGTGCCAGCAGCCCCCGGGGTGTAGGTGAAAAACTGTTTTTT
TRBV3-1	TRBJ1-1	few	.	CASRDRQITEAFF	TGTGCCAGCAGGGACCGACAGATTACTGAAGCTTTCTTT
TRBV25-1	TRBJ2-4	.	.	CASSEYKPRLAKNIQYF	TGTGCCAGCAGTGAATATAAACCCAGACTAGCCAAAAACATTCAGTACTTC
TRBV4-2	TRBJ2-7	few	.	CASSQGAQGNGYEQYF	TGTGCCAGCAGCCAAGGCGCACAGGGTAATGGCTACGAGCAGTACTTC
TRBV7-6	TRBJ1-5	many	TRBD1	CASSFRQGRGQPQHF	TGTGCCAGCAGCTTCCGACAGGGGCGAGGTCAGCCCCAGCATTTT
TRBV5-1	TRBJ1-5	many	.	CASSLVPGNQPQHF	TGCGCCAGCAGCTTGGTTCCTGGCAATCAGCCCCAGCATTTT
TRBV6-6	TRBJ1-5	many	.	CASNPTYTGSSNQPQHF	TGTGCCAGCAACCCTACCTACACAGGGAGTAGCAATCAGCCCCAGCATTTT
TRBV6-1	TRBJ1-2	few	TRBD1	CAIAQGANYGYTF	TGTGCCATCGCCCAGGGGGCGAACTATGGCTACACCTTC
TRBV28	TRBJ1-2	.	.	CASSLPAGNYGYTF	TGTGCCAGCAGTTTACCTGCAGGGAACTATGGCTACACCTTC
TRBV5-8	TRBJ1-5	few	.	CASNLQGLNQPQHF	TGTGCCAGCAACCTGCAGGGCCTCAATCAGCCCCAGCATTTT
TRBV29-1	TRBJ2-4	few	.	CSAGDRIENIQYF	TGCAGCGCGGGGGACAGAATAGAAAACATTCAGTACTTC
TRBV9	TRBJ1-6	few	.	CASSGQVGGTPLHF	TGTGCCAGCAGCGGACAGGTCGGGGGAACACCCCTCCACTTT
TRBV7-2	TRBJ2-5	few	.	CASSFFGARETQYF	TGTGCCAGCAGCTTTTTCGGAGCACGGGAGACCCAGTACTTC
TRBV9	TRBJ2-5	.	TRBD2	CASTLGLAEETQYF	TGTGCCAGCACCTTGGGACTAGCGGAAGAGACCCAGTACTTC
TRBV7-3	TRBJ2-1	.	TRBD2	CASSSQPGLAGVSYNEQFF	TGTGCCAGCAGCTCCCAACCGGGACTAGCGGGAGTCTCCTACAATGAGCAGTTCTTC
TRBV24-1	TRBJ1-5	few	.	CATSASGGNQPQHF	TGTGCCACCAGTGCTTCTGGGGGCAATCAGCCCCAGCATTTT
TRBV18	TRBJ2-1	few	.	CASSPGLALANEQFF	TGTGCCAGCTCACCAGGCCTAGCATTGGCCAATGAGCAGTTCTTC
TRBV12-3/TRBV12-4	TRBJ1-4	.	TRBD1	CASSRQGGSEKLFF	TGTGCTAGCAGTCGACAGGGAGGGAGTGAAAAACTGTTTTTT